This TCR beta chain is from a study of T cell repertoires in cytomegalovirus infection. The overall study: The public TCR beta signatures pointed to both CMV infection and matching HLA type.

The V end was cut by 2 bases, the J end by 4 bases, with 5 bases between. CDR1 is SQVTM and CDR2 is ANQGSEA in the germline V gene. CDR3 length: 11 amino acids. TCRdb called the reads again in MiXCR, with one record for every CDR3 protein. Of fewer than 300,000 distinct CDR3 sequences in the sample, around 25% were seen once. On this clonotype itself: Its antigen is currently unknown.

The study, taken as a whole, reports: Ex vivo, HLA-C-restricted CMV-specific TCR beta clonotypes prevailed over the rest of the response. Cumulated frequencies of public TCR beta families served to identify carriers of CMV plus the relevant HLA.

Sequences were obtained from PBMCs. The clonotype originates from a human donor in good health (CMV status not recorded). Some clones in this sample may be carry-over from other donors' samples. V gene TRBV29-1 combines with J gene TRBJ1-1; D not resolved. Here the CDR3 DNA reads TGCAGCGTTGAATGGAGCACTGAAGCTTTCTTT. Amino acid sequence: CSVEWSTEAFF.